The following is a T cell receptor beta chain sequence with its context. The germline CDR1 and CDR2 sequences are SGHAT and FQNNGV. V lost 3 bases and J 5 bases, leaving 7 bases between the germline ends. The CDR3 extends over 12 amino acids. This sample is part of a study of blood T cell repertoires in COVID-19. As processed by the authors: Amplified reference gene primers provided the basis for estimating nucleated cell counts. Sequencing was performed with immunoSEQ multiplex PCR; in TCRdb, only in-frame clones are kept and a portion is missing. That table furnishes V, J and clone size, whereas the DNA furnished D and trimming. In the table there are some 210,000 clones, approximately 85% of which are singletons.

The chain joins TRBV11-2 to TRBJ1-2; perhaps TRBD1 as D (5 bases). Sequencing input: peripheral blood. The TCR sequence derives from a woman between 45 and 60 years old with active or convalescent COVID-19. As DNA, the CDR3 is TGTGCCAGCAGCTTGGGGCAGTATGGCTACACCTTC. Translating it yields CASSLGQYGYTF.